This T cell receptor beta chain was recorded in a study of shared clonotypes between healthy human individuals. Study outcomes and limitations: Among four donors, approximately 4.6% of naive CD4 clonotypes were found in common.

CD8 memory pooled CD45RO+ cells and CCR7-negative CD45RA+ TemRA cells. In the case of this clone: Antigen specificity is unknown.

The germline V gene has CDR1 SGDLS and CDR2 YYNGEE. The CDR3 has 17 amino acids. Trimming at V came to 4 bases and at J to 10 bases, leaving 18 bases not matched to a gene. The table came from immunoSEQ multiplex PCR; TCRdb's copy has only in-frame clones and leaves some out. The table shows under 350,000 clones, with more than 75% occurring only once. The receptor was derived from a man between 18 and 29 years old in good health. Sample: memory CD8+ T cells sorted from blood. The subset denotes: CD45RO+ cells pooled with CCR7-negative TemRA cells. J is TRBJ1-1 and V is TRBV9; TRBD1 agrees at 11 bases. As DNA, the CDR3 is TGTGCCAGCAGCTCCACCGGGACAGGGGGTTCTCGACTAGGAGCTTTCTTT. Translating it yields CASSSTGTGGSRLGAFF.